What follows are 2 T cell receptor beta chains derived from one specimen sequenced in a study of T cells in Graves' hyperthyroidism and ophthalmopathy. Amplification targeted TCR beta CDR3 regions from RNA transcripts. Researchers ran a first-round RT-PCR on the TCR CDR3 using the HTBI primer set. TCRdb recomputed calls from the multiplex PCR reads with MiXCR, one row per CDR3 protein. This sample has 700,000 to 850,000 distinct CDR3 sequences, with just over 35% found just once. Material for sequencing was blood. The receptors were gathered from a woman aged 40 to 50 with Graves' hyperthyroidism.

The V gene is TRBV7-8, the J gene TRBJ2-5; TRBD2 matches 7 bases. V was clipped by 1 base and J by 11 bases; unmatched bases: 22. CDR1 is SGHVS and CDR2 is FQNEAQ in the germline V gene. The length of the CDR3 is 18 residues. CDR3 loop: CASSLGGGGGLGTDTQYF. CDR3 nucleotides: TGTGCCAGCAGCTTAGGGGGGGGTGGCGGGTTGGGCACAGATACGCAGTACTTC. Full variable domain (missing parts from reference TRBV7-8 and TRBJ2-5): GAGVSQSPRYKVAKRGQDVALRCDPISGHVSLFWYQQALGQGPEFLTYFQNEAQLDKSGLPSDRFFAERPEGSVSTLKIQRTQQEDSAVYLCASSLGGGGGLGTDTQYFGPGTRLLVL.

This clonotype has just one count. The V call is TRBV7-2, the J call TRBJ2-1, with no clear D. The CDR3 runs 14 residues. V was clipped by 5 bases and J by 8 bases, with 16 bases between them. CDR1 and CDR2 from the germline V gene are SGHTA and FQGNSA. CDR3 nucleotides: TGTGCCAGCAGCCGAAAGACTGGCAGAGATGAGCAGTTCTTC. Protein product: CASSRKTGRDEQFF.